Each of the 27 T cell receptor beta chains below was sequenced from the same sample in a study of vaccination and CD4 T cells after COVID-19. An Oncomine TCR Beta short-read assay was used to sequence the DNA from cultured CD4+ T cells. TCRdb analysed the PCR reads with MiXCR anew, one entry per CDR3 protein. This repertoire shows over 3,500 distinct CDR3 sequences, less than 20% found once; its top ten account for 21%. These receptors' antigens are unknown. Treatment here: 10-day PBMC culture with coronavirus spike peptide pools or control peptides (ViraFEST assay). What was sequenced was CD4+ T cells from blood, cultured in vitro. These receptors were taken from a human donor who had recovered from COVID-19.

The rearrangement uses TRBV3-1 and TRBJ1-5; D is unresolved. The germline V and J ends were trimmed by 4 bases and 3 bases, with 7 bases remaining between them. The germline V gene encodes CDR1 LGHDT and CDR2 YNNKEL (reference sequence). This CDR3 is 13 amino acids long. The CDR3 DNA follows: TGTGCCAGCAGCCCGGACGTCAATCAGCCCCAGCATTTT. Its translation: CASSPDVNQPQHF. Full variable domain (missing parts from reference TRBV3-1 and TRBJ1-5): DTAVSQTPKYLVTQMGNDKSIKCEQNLGHDTMYWYKQDSKKFLKIMFSYNNKELIINETVPNRFSPKSPDKAHLNLHINSLELGDSAVYFCASSPDVNQPQHFGDGTRLSIL.

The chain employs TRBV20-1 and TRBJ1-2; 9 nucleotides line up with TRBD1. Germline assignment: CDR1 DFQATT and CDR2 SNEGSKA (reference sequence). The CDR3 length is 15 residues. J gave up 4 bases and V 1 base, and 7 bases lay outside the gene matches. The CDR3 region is CSARVGTGRIYGYTF. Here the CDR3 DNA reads TGCAGTGCTAGAGTGGGGACAGGGAGGATCTATGGCTACACCTTC.

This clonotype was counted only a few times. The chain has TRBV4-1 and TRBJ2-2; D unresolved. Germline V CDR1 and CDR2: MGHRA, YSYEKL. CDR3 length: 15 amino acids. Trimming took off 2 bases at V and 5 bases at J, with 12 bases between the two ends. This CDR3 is CASSQLSITTGELFF. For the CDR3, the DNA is TGCGCCAGCAGCCAACTGTCCATAACTACCGGGGAGCTGTTTTTT.

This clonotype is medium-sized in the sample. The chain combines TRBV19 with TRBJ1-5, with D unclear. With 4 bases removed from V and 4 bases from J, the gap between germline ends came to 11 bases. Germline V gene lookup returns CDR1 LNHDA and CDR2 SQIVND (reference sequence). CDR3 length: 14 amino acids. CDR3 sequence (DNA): TGTGCCAGTAGTACCCCGGCCTTTAATCAGCCCCAGCATTTT. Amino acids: CASSTPAFNQPQHF. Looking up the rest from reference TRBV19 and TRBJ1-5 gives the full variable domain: DGGITQSPKYLFRKEGQNVTLSCEQNLNHDAMYWYRQDPGQGLRLIYYSQIVNDFQKGDIAEGYSVSREKKESFPLTVTSAQKNPTAFYLCASSTPAFNQPQHFGDGTRLSIL.

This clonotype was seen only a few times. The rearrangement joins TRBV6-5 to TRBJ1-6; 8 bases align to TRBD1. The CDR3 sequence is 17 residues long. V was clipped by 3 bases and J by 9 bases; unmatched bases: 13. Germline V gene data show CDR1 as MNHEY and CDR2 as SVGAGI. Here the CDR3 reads CASSYGGYGQGGSPLHF. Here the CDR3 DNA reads TGTGCCAGCAGTTATGGAGGGTATGGACAGGGAGGTTCACCCCTCCACTTT.

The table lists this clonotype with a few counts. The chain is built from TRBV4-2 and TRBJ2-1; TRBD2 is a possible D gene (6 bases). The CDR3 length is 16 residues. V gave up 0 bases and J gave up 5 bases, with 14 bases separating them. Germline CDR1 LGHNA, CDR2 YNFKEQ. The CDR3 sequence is CASSQDLGGEDNEQFF. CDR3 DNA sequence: TGTGCCAGCAGCCAAGATCTTGGCGGGGAGGACAATGAGCAGTTCTTC.

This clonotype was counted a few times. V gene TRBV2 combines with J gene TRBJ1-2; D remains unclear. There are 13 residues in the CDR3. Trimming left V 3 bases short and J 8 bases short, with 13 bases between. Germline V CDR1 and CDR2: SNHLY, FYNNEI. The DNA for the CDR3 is TGTGCCAGCAGTGACCCGACTACAAGCGGCTACACCTTC. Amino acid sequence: CASSDPTTSGYTF. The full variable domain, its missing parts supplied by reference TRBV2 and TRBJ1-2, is EPEVTQTPSHQVTQMGQEVILRCVPISNHLYFYWYRQILGQKVEFLVSFYNNEISEKSEIFDDQFSVERPDGSNFTLKIRSTKLEDSAMYFCASSDPTTSGYTFGSGTRLTVV.

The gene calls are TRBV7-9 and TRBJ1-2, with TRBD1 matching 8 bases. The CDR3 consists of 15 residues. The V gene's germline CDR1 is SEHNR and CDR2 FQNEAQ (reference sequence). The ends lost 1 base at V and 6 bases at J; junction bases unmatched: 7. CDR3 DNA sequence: TGTGCCAGCAGCTTAGGCCGACAGGGGATGGATGGCTACACCTTC. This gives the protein CASSLGRQGMDGYTF.

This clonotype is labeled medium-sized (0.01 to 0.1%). The CDR3 nucleotides are TGTGCCAGTAGTATAGATTCCCCCCCCCGGGTAGCGGGGGGACTGTACACAGATACGCAGTATTTT. The encoded protein is CASSIDSPPRVAGGLYTDTQYF. The chain is built from TRBV19 and TRBJ2-3, with 10 nucleotides matching TRBD2. CDR1 and CDR2 from the germline V gene are LNHDA and SQIVND (reference sequence). The CDR3 extends over 22 amino acids. The ends lost 0 bases at V and 2 bases at J; junction bases unmatched: 20.

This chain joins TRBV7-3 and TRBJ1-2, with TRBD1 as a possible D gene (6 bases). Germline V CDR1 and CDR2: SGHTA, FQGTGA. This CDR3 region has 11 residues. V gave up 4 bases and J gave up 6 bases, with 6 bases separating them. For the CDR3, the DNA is TGTGCCAGCAGCTCAGGGGATGGCTACACCTTC. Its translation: CASSSGDGYTF.

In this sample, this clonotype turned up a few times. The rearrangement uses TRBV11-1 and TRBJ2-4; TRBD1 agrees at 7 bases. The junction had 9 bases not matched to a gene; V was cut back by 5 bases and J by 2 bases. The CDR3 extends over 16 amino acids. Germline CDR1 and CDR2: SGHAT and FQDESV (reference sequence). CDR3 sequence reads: CASSPRDSLTKNIQYF. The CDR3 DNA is TGTGCCAGCAGCCCCCGGGACAGTCTAACCAAAAACATTCAGTACTTC.

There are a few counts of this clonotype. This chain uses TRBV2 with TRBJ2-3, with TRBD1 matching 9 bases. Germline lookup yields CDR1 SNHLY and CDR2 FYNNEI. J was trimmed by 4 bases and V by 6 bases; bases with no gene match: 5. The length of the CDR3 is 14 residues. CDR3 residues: CASSIGQGSDTQYF. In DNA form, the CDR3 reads TGTGCCAGCAGCATTGGACAGGGGTCAGATACGCAGTATTTT.

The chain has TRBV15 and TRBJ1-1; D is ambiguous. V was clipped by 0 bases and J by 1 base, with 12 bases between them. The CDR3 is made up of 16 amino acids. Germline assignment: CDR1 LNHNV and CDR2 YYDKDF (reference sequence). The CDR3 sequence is CATSRDEWERNTEAFF. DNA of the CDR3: TGTGCCACCAGCAGAGATGAATGGGAGAGGAACACTGAAGCTTTCTTT.

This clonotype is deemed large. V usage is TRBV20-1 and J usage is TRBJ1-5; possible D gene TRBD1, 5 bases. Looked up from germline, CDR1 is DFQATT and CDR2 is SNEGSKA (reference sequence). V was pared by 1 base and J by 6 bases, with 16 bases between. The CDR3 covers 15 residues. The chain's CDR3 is CSARVGAGHSQPQHF. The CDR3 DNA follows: TGCAGTGCTAGAGTAGGTGCGGGGCACAGTCAGCCCCAGCATTTT.

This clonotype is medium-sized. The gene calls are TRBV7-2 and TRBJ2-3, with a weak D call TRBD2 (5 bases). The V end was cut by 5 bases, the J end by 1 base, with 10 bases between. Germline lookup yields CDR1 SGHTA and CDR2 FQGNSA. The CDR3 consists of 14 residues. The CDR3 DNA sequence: TGTGCCAGCAGCCCAGGAGGTGGCACAGATACGCAGTATTTT. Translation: CASSPGGGTDTQYF.

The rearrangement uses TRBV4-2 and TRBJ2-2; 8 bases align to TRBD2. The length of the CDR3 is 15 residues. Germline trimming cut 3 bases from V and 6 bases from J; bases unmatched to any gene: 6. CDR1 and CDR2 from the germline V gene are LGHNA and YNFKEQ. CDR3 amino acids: CASSQERTSPGELFF. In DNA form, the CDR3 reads TGTGCCAGCAGCCAGGAGAGGACTAGCCCCGGGGAGCTGTTTTTT.

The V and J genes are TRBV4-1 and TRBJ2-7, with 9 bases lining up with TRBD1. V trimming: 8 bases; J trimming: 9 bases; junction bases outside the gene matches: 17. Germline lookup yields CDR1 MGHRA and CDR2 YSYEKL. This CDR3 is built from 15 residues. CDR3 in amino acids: CASQKGQGSNWRQYF. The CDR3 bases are TGCGCCAGCCAAAAAGGACAGGGGTCTAATTGGAGGCAGTACTTC.

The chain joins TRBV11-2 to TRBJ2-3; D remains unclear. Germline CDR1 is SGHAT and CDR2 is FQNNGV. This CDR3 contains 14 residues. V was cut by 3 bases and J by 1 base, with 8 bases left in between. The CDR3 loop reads CASSFVFGTDTQYF. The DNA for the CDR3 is TGTGCCAGCAGCTTTGTGTTCGGCACAGATACGCAGTATTTT.

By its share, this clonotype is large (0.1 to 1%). The CDR3 sequence is CASSIVPPSEQYF. DNA for the CDR3: TGTGCCAGTAGTATAGTCCCCCCAAGCGAGCAGTACTTC. The chain recombines TRBV19 with TRBJ2-7; D unclear. The CDR3 consists of 13 residues. Germline CDR1 reads LNHDA; CDR2 reads SQIVND (reference sequence). V dropped 1 base and J dropped 6 bases, with 10 bases sitting between them. The entire variable domain, with the rest obtained from reference TRBV19 and TRBJ2-7, is as follows: DGGITQSPKYLFRKEGQNVTLSCEQNLNHDAMYWYRQDPGQGLRLIYYSQIVNDFQKGDIAEGYSVSREKKESFPLTVTSAQKNPTAFYLCASSIVPPSEQYFGPGTRLTVT.

This CDR3 reads CASSQDRDRVSGANVLTF. The CDR3 nucleotides are TGCGCCAGCAGCCAAGATCGGGACAGGGTCTCTGGGGCCAACGTCCTGACTTTC. This chain joins TRBV4-1 and TRBJ2-6, with 9 nucleotides matching TRBD1. Germline CDR1 MGHRA, CDR2 YSYEKL. The CDR3 covers 18 residues. With 0 bases clipped from V and 0 bases from J, the junction kept 3 bases outside the gene matches.

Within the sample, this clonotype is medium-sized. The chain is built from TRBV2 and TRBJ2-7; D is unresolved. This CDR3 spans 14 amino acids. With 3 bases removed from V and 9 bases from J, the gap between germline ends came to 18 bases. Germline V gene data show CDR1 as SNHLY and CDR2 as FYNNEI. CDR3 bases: TGTGCCAGCAGTGATTCTTTGGGCACTCACGGGCAGTACTTC. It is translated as CASSDSLGTHGQYF. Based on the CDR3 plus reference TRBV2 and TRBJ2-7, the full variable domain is EPEVTQTPSHQVTQMGQEVILRCVPISNHLYFYWYRQILGQKVEFLVSFYNNEISEKSEIFDDQFSVERPDGSNFTLKIRSTKLEDSAMYFCASSDSLGTHGQYFGPGTRLTVT.

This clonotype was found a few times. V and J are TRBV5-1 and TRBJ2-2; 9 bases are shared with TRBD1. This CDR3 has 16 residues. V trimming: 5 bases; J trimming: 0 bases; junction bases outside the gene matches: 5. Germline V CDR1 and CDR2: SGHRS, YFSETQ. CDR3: CASRLGTGSNTGELFF. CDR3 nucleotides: TGCGCCAGCAGACTCGGGACAGGGTCGAACACCGGGGAGCTGTTTTTT.

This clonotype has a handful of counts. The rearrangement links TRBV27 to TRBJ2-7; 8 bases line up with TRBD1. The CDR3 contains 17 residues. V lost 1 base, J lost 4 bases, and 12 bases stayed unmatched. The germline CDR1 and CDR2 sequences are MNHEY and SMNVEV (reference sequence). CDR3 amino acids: CASSLFIQGEMRYEQYF. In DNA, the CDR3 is TGTGCCAGCAGTTTATTCATACAGGGGGAAATGAGGTACGAGCAGTACTTC.

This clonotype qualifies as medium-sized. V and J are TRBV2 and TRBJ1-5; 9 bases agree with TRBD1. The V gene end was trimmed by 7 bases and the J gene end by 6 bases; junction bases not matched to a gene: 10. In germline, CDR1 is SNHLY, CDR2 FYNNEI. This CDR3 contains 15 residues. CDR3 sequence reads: CASTAGGQGIQPQHF. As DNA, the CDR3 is TGTGCCAGCACCGCAGGGGGACAGGGAATTCAGCCCCAGCATTTT.

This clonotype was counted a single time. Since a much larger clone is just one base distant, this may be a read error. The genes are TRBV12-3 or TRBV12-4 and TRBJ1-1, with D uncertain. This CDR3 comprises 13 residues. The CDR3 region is CASSILMGSEASF. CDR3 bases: TGTGCCAGCAGCATCTTAATGGGGTCGGAAGCTTCCTTT.

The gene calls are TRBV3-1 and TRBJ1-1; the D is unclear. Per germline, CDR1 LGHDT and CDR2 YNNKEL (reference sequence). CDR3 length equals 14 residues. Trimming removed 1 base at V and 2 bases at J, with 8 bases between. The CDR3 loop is CASSQVGSNTEAFF. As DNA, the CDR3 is TGTGCCAGCAGCCAAGTGGGCAGTAACACTGAAGCTTTCTTT.

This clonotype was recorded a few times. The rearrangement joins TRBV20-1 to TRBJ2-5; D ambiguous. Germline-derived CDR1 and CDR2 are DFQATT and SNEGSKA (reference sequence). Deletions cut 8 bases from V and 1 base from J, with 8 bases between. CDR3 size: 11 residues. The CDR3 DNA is TGCAGTATTAGGATCCAAGAGACCCAGTACTTC. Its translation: CSIRIQETQYF.